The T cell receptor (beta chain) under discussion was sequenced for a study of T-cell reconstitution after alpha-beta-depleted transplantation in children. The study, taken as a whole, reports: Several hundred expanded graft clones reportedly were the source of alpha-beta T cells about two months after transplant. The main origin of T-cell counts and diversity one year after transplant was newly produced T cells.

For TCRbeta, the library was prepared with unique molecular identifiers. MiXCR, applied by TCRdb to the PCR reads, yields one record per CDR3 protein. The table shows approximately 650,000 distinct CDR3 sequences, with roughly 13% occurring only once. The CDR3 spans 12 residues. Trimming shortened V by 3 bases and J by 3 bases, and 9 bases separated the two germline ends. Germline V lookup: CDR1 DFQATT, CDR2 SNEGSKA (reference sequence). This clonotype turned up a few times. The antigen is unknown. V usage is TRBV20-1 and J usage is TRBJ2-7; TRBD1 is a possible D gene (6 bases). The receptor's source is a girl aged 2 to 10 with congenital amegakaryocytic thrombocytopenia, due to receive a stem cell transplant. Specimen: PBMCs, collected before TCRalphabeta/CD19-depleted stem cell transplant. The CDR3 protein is CSASRDNYEQYF. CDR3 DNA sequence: TGCAGTGCTAGTCGGGACAACTACGAGCAGTACTTC.